This TCR beta chain came from a study of CD8 T cells in ankylosing spondylitis. The CDR3 runs to 14 residues. V was trimmed by 8 bases and J by 3 bases, leaving 13 bases between them. TCRdb ran MiXCR on the 5' RACE reads and lists one entry per CDR3 protein. The sample consists of about 360,000 distinct CDR3 sequences, roughly 15% of them appearing once. Overall study findings and caveats: Made up of about eight highly homologous variants, a TCR beta motif appeared characteristic of ankylosing spondylitis blood.

Notes on this clonotype: As yet, its antigen is unknown.

Material: blood, either unsorted or a sorted T cell fraction (not recorded which). The sequence came from a male donor with ankylosing spondylitis or in good health (not recorded which). The J gene is TRBJ2-2, the V gene TRBV12-3 or TRBV12-4; possible D gene TRBD1, 6 bases. This chain's CDR3 is CASWFEGDTGELFF. The CDR3 nucleotides read TGTGCCAGCTGGTTCGAGGGGGACACCGGGGAGCTGTTTTTT.